Presented here are 21 T cell receptor beta chains from one specimen sequenced in a study of cytotoxic CD8 clonotypes in ibrutinib-treated CLL. Assay: immunoSEQ multiplex PCR; the TCRdb copy retains only in-frame clones and omits some. The table includes roughly 300,000 clones, roughly three quarters detected once. Sequences were derived from PBMCs, sampled at disease progression, from a patient treated with ibrutinib. These receptors all stem from a human donor with chronic lymphocytic leukemia.

The rearrangement links TRBV13 to TRBJ2-1, with a weak D call TRBD2 (5 bases). V lost 2 bases, J lost 5 bases, and 7 bases lay in between. Germline values: CDR1 PRHDT, CDR2 FYEKMQ (reference sequence). The CDR3 is 13 amino acids. CDR3 bases: TGTGCCAGCAGCTTACGGGGTGACAATGAGCAGTTCTTC. The encoded protein is CASSLRGDNEQFF. The full variable domain, its missing parts supplied by reference TRBV13 and TRBJ2-1, is AAGVIQSPRHLIKEKRETATLKCYPIPRHDTVYWYQQGPGQDPQFLISFYEKMQSDKGSIPDRFSAQQFSDYHSELNMSSLELGDSALYFCASSLRGDNEQFFGPGTRLTVL.

CDR3 bases: TGCGCCAGCAGCTTAGGGGATTTCACAGATACGCAGTATTTT. It specifies CASSLGDFTDTQYF. This chain links TRBV5-1 with TRBJ2-3; tentatively, D is TRBD1 (5 bases). Germline V gene sequence: CDR1 SGHRS, CDR2 YFSETQ. The CDR3 has 14 residues. V dropped 2 bases and J dropped 2 bases, with 9 bases sitting between them. The full variable domain, its missing parts supplied by reference TRBV5-1 and TRBJ2-3, is KAGVTQTPRYLIKTRGQQVTLSCSPISGHRSVSWYQQTPGQGLQFLFEYFSETQRNKGNFPGRFSGRQFSNSRSEMNVSTLELGDSALYLCASSLGDFTDTQYFGPGTRLTVL.

This clone was seen repeatedly, ten times or more. The chain is built from TRBV27 and TRBJ2-7; 13 nucleotides agree with TRBD2. The CDR3 totals 14 residues. Germline V CDR1 and CDR2: MNHEY, SMNVEV (reference sequence). J gave up 2 bases and V 6 bases, and 1 base lay outside the gene matches. The CDR3 sequence is CASRLAGGPYEQYF. CDR3 coding DNA: TGTGCCAGCAGACTAGCGGGAGGGCCCTACGAGCAGTACTTC.

V is TRBV25-1 and J is TRBJ2-2; D is ambiguous. Trimming pared 1 base from V and 8 bases from J, leaving 2 bases between. The germline V gene has CDR1 MGHDK and CDR2 SYGVNS. This CDR3 spans 11 amino acids. In DNA, the CDR3 is TGTGCCAGCAGTGAATTGGGGGAGCTGTTTTTT. Amino acids: CASSELGELFF.

In regard to this clone: This CDR3 fails to terminate in the conserved phenylalanine or tryptophan, so it likely reflects a read error. The DNA is left out, because the CDR3 cannot be placed on it with certainty; the CDR3 is given as TCRdb lists it. Here the CDR3 reads CASSLALAYPVMI. This chain joins TRBV7-2 and TRBJ2-7. The CDR3 spans 13 amino acids, including both terminal residues. Germline-derived CDR1 and CDR2 are SGHTA and FQGNSA.

The chain recombines TRBV25-1 with TRBJ2-3, with TRBD1 identical over 9 bases. Germline values: CDR1 MGHDK, CDR2 SYGVNS. The CDR3 loop spans 16 amino acids. The V segment lost 1 base and the J segment 4 bases; nucleotides outside the gene matches: 6. The CDR3 DNA is TGTGCCAGCAGTGAATGGAGGACAGGGGCGGCAGATACGCAGTATTTT. This translates into CASSEWRTGAADTQYF.

The genes are TRBV27 and TRBJ1-5, with D possibly being TRBD1 (5 bases). V shed 1 base and J shed 5 bases, with 9 bases lying between them. Germline V CDR1 and CDR2: MNHEY, SMNVEV (reference sequence). This CDR3 has 14 residues. The chain's CDR3 is CASSLWGGDQPQHF. CDR3 DNA: TGTGCCAGCAGTTTATGGGGGGGTGATCAGCCCCAGCATTTT.

This clone came up a few times. The chain employs TRBV7-3 and TRBJ2-2, with D perhaps TRBD1 (5 bases). This CDR3 is built from 14 residues. Deletions cut 5 bases from V and 5 bases from J, with 12 bases between. CDR1 and CDR2 from the germline V gene are SGHTA and FQGTGA. In DNA form, the CDR3 reads TGTGCCAGCAGCGACACCAGGACAACCGGGGAGCTGTTTTTT. Translating gives CASSDTRTTGELFF. Filled out from reference TRBV7-3 and TRBJ2-2, the complete variable domain reads GAGVSQTPSNKVTEKGKYVELRCDPISGHTALYWYRQSLGQGPEFLIYFQGTGAADDSGLPNDRFFAVRPEGSVSTLKIQRTERGDSAVYLCASSDTRTTGELFFGEGSRLTVL.

The chain recombines TRBV5-1 with TRBJ2-5, with D possibly being TRBD2 (5 bases). CDR1 SGHRS and CDR2 YFSETQ come from the germline V gene. The CDR3 is 15 amino acids. Trimming took off 1 base at V and 4 bases at J, with 14 bases between the two ends. The CDR3 here is CASSLLSLAGETQYF. CDR3 nucleotide sequence: TGCGCCAGCAGCTTGTTATCGCTAGCCGGAGAGACCCAGTACTTC. The full variable domain, completed using reference TRBV5-1 and TRBJ2-5, is KAGVTQTPRYLIKTRGQQVTLSCSPISGHRSVSWYQQTPGQGLQFLFEYFSETQRNKGNFPGRFSGRQFSNSRSEMNVSTLELGDSALYLCASSLLSLAGETQYFGPGTRLLVL.

This clone has just a few counts. The rearrangement links TRBV7-8 to TRBJ2-5; 7 bases are a match to TRBD1. CDR1 SGHVS and CDR2 FQNEAQ come from the germline V gene. Losses at the gene ends were 5 bases for V and 3 bases for J; bases not matched to a gene: 12. The CDR3 covers 16 residues. In nucleotides, the CDR3 is TGTGCCAGCAGCCCACATGACAGGGTGGGGGAAGAGACCCAGTACTTC. Translated: CASSPHDRVGEETQYF.

This chain connects TRBV11-3 to TRBJ1-1; weak D call: TRBD1 (6 bases). CDR1 and CDR2 from the germline V gene are SGHNT and YENEEA. CDR3 length equals 13 residues. Trimming shortened V by 4 bases and J by 5 bases, and 11 bases separated the two germline ends. The CDR3 nucleotides read TGTGCCAGCAGCTCGGGGGGCGCAACTGAAGCTTTCTTT. Translated, it gives CASSSGGATEAFF. The full variable domain, rest sourced from reference TRBV11-3 and TRBJ1-1, is EAGVVQSPRYKIIEKKQPVAFWCNPISGHNTLYWYLQNLGQGPELLIRYENEEAVDDSQLPKDRFSAERLKGVDSTLKIQPAELGDSAVYLCASSSGGATEAFFGQGTRLTVV.

This chain joins TRBV7-6 and TRBJ2-1; 9 bases agree with TRBD2. The ends lost 6 bases at V and 9 bases at J; junction bases unmatched: 12. Germline V CDR1 and CDR2: SGHVS, FNYEAQ. This CDR3 spans 15 amino acids. The CDR3 is CASSSLAGPFGEQFF. DNA of the CDR3: TGTGCCAGCAGTTCACTAGCGGGCCCCTTTGGTGAGCAGTTCTTC. The full variable domain, completed using reference TRBV7-6 and TRBJ2-1, is GAGVSQSPRYKVTKRGQDVALRCDPISGHVSLYWYRQALGQGPEFLTYFNYEAQQDKSGLPNDRFSAERPEGSISTLTIQRTEQRDSAMYRCASSSLAGPFGEQFFGPGTRLTVL.

This clone has a handful of counts. This chain uses TRBV11-1 with TRBJ2-5; D is ambiguous. The germline CDR1 and CDR2 sequences are SGHAT and FQDESV (reference sequence). CDR3 length: 11 amino acids. V lost 5 bases to trimming and J lost 0 bases, with 1 base between them. CDR3: CASSHQETQYF. The CDR3 nucleotides are TGTGCCAGCAGCCACCAAGAGACCCAGTACTTC.

The chain joins TRBV7-9 to TRBJ1-1, with a tentative D call TRBD1 (5 bases). Trimming stripped 2 bases from V and 0 bases from J, with 16 bases between. The CDR3 runs to 17 residues. Per germline, CDR1 SEHNR and CDR2 FQNEAQ (reference sequence). The CDR3 nucleotides read TGTGCCAGCAGCTTAATGGAGGGGATACTTATGAACACTGAAGCTTTCTTT. Its translation is CASSLMEGILMNTEAFF.

This chain links TRBV6-1 with TRBJ2-7; tentatively, D is TRBD2 (5 bases). The CDR3 has 12 residues. Per the germline V gene, CDR1 is MNHNS and CDR2 is SASEGT. V was cut by 7 bases and J by 7 bases, with 14 bases left in between. Here the CDR3 reads CASTITPGEQYF. The CDR3 nucleotides are TGTGCCAGCACCATAACCCCGGGGGAGCAGTACTTC.

The chain links TRBV6-5 to TRBJ2-5; D ambiguous. In germline, CDR1 is MNHEY, CDR2 SVGAGI. V shed 2 bases and J shed 4 bases, with 11 bases lying between them. The CDR3 extends over 14 amino acids. CDR3 sequence: CASSYILPPETQYF. DNA for the CDR3: TGTGCCAGCAGTTACATCCTACCCCCAGAGACCCAGTACTTC.

The chain is built from TRBV6-6 and TRBJ2-3; D call uncertain. This CDR3 region has 15 residues. Trimming removed 0 bases at V and 4 bases at J, with 11 bases between. Germline CDR1 MNHNY, CDR2 SVGAGI (reference sequence). The CDR3 DNA is TGTGCCAGCAGTTACTCGTTCGAATCCCCAGATACGCAGTATTTT. It codes for CASSYSFESPDTQYF.

CDR3: CASSYYEGQTYEQYF. CDR3 DNA sequence: TGTGCCAGCAGTTACTATGAGGGTCAGACCTACGAGCAGTACTTC. This chain links TRBV6-5 with TRBJ2-7, with D maybe TRBD2 (5 bases). V lost 1 base, J lost 2 bases, and 12 bases lay in between. Germline V gene lookup returns CDR1 MNHEY and CDR2 SVGAGI. This CDR3 is 15 amino acids long.

This clone was seen just once. The V gene is TRBV7-2, the J gene TRBJ2-1; no firm D call. CDR3 size: 13 residues. The V end was cut by 1 base, the J end by 4 bases, with 5 bases between. CDR1 is SGHTA, CDR2 FQGNSA, per germline. The CDR3 here is CASSLVVYNEQFF. The CDR3 DNA follows: TGTGCCAGCAGCTTAGTGGTATACAATGAGCAGTTCTTC.

The V and J genes are TRBV5-1 and TRBJ1-1; D might be TRBD1 (5 bases). The V end lost 0 bases, the J end lost 5 bases, and 14 bases lay between the germline ends. This CDR3 has 15 residues. CDR1 is SGHRS and CDR2 is YFSETQ in the germline V gene. Here the CDR3 DNA reads TGCGCCAGCAGCTTGGAAGTGGGGGTCGGGACTGAAGCTTTCTTT. It yields the protein CASSLEVGVGTEAFF.

This clone showed up just once. The chain uses TRBV5-4 and TRBJ1-1, with 7 bases that match TRBD1. V was clipped by 2 bases and J by 8 bases; unmatched bases: 9. CDR1 is SGHNT, CDR2 YYREEE, per germline (reference sequence). This CDR3 is 14 amino acids long. CDR3 amino acids: CASSLGGWTDEAFF. Here the CDR3 DNA reads TGTGCCAGCAGCTTAGGGGGCTGGACAGACGAAGCTTTCTTT. Looking up the rest from reference TRBV5-4 and TRBJ1-1 gives the full variable domain: ETGVTQSPTHLIKTRGQQVTLRCSSQSGHNTVSWYQQALGQGPQFIFQYYREEENGRGNFPPRFSGLQFPNYSSELNVNALELDDSALYLCASSLGGWTDEAFFGQGTRLTVV.